These T cell receptor beta chains were read from a single sample in a study of shared clonotypes between healthy human individuals. TCRdb's table, derived via immunoSEQ multiplex PCR, lists solely in-frame clones and lacks some. The data show about 490,000 clones, around three quarters seen once. The specimen sequenced was PBMCs. The receptors were gathered from a woman between 40 and 55 years old in good health. Some clones in this sample may be carry-over from other donors' samples. CDR3s include the opening cysteine and the closing phenylalanine or tryptophan. Each record gives: clone size, V gene, D gene, J gene, CDR3 protein, CDR3 DNA. A D gene is named only where the DNA matches it firmly. Clone size appears in some rows only: once, few, many, or a class for an expanded clone.

abundance: .
v_gene: TRBV30
d_gene: .
j_gene: TRBJ1-1
CDR3aa: CAWKTGLEAFF
CDR3nt: TGTGCCTGGAAAACAGGTCTAGAAGCTTTCTTT

abundance: .
v_gene: TRBV13
d_gene: .
j_gene: TRBJ1-5
CDR3aa: CASSLGWQPNQPQHF
CDR3nt: TGTGCCAGCAGCTTAGGGTGGCAGCCCAATCAGCCCCAGCATTTT

abundance: .
v_gene: TRBV28
d_gene: TRBD1
j_gene: TRBJ2-7
CDR3aa: CASKLGQGASYEQYF
CDR3nt: TGTGCCAGCAAACTAGGACAGGGCGCCTCCTACGAGCAGTACTTC

abundance: .
v_gene: TRBV10-2
d_gene: .
j_gene: TRBJ2-1
CDR3aa: CASSVLSRNNEQFF
CDR3nt: TGCGCCAGCAGTGTCCTCTCCCGGAATAATGAGCAGTTCTTC

abundance: .
v_gene: TRBV18
d_gene: TRBD2
j_gene: TRBJ2-2
CDR3aa: CASSPGREVTGELFF
CDR3nt: TGTGCCAGCTCTCCTGGCCGGGAGGTCACCGGGGAGCTGTTTTTT

abundance: few
v_gene: TRBV9
d_gene: .
j_gene: TRBJ2-7
CDR3aa: CASSVAPGTPSEQYF
CDR3nt: TGTGCCAGCAGCGTAGCTCCGGGGACCCCGAGCGAGCAGTACTTC

abundance: .
v_gene: TRBV4-2
d_gene: .
j_gene: TRBJ2-1
CDR3aa: CASSQDFMISYNEQFF
CDR3nt: TGTGCCAGCAGCCAAGATTTCATGATCTCCTACAATGAGCAGTTCTTC

abundance: once
v_gene: TRBV6-4
d_gene: TRBD2
j_gene: TRBJ2-1
CDR3aa: CASSELAGGPYEQFF
CDR3nt: TGTGCCAGCAGTGAGTTAGCGGGAGGGCCCTATGAGCAGTTCTTC

abundance: .
v_gene: TRBV25-1
d_gene: .
j_gene: TRBJ2-1
CDR3aa: CASSESGQKANEQFF
CDR3nt: TGTGCCAGCAGTGAATCGGGCCAAAAGGCCAATGAGCAGTTCTTC

abundance: .
v_gene: TRBV2
d_gene: TRBD1
j_gene: TRBJ1-5
CDR3aa: CASSVGRGQASGYSNQPQHF
CDR3nt: TGTGCCAGCAGTGTAGGGCGAGGACAGGCAAGTGGGTATAGCAATCAGCCCCAGCATTTT

abundance: .
v_gene: TRBV4-1
d_gene: TRBD1
j_gene: TRBJ1-5
CDR3aa: CASSQGTGNQPQHF
CDR3nt: TGCGCCAGCAGCCAGGGGACAGGGAATCAGCCCCAGCATTTT

abundance: .
v_gene: TRBV2
d_gene: TRBD1
j_gene: TRBJ2-1
CDR3aa: CASSLQGEAFNEQFF
CDR3nt: TGTGCCAGCAGCCTACAGGGGGAGGCTTTCAATGAGCAGTTCTTC

abundance: .
v_gene: TRBV28
d_gene: .
j_gene: TRBJ1-1
CDR3aa: CATRSDPGHTEAFF
CDR3nt: TGTGCCACCCGGTCCGACCCAGGGCACACTGAAGCTTTCTTT

abundance: many
v_gene: TRBV7-2
d_gene: .
j_gene: TRBJ2-5
CDR3aa: CASSLVSGTHETQYF
CDR3nt: TGTGCCAGCAGCCTAGTATCCGGGACTCATGAGACCCAGTACTTC

abundance: .
v_gene: TRBV5-1
d_gene: TRBD1
j_gene: TRBJ2-7
CDR3aa: CDSSLVGQDYEQYF
CDR3nt: TGCGACAGCAGCTTGGTTGGACAGGACTACGAGCAGTACTTC

abundance: .
v_gene: TRBV5-4
d_gene: TRBD1
j_gene: TRBJ2-1
CDR3aa: CASSETGDSYNEQFF
CDR3nt: TGTGCCAGCAGCGAGACAGGGGACTCCTACAATGAGCAGTTCTTC

abundance: .
v_gene: TRBV6-5
d_gene: .
j_gene: TRBJ1-1
CDR3aa: CASSWGRNTEAFF
CDR3nt: TGTGCCAGCAGTTGGGGGAGGAACACTGAAGCTTTCTTT

abundance: once
v_gene: TRBV7-6
d_gene: .
j_gene: TRBJ2-3
CDR3aa: CASSLHGEGTDTQYF
CDR3nt: TGTGCCAGCAGCCTCCACGGGGAAGGCACAGATACGCAGTATTTT

abundance: .
v_gene: TRBV5-1
d_gene: .
j_gene: TRBJ2-7
CDR3aa: CASSTPDPGNEQYF
CDR3nt: TGCGCCAGCAGCACTCCGGACCCCGGGAACGAGCAGTACTTC

abundance: .
v_gene: TRBV30
d_gene: .
j_gene: TRBJ2-1
CDR3aa: CAWSALDWRQSTYNEQFF
CDR3nt: TGTGCCTGGAGTGCCCTCGACTGGAGACAATCAACATACAATGAGCAGTTCTTC

abundance: .
v_gene: TRBV7-2
d_gene: .
j_gene: TRBJ2-5
CDR3aa: CASSLNARETQYF
CDR3nt: TGTGCCAGCAGCTTAAACGCTCGGGAGACCCAGTACTTC

abundance: .
v_gene: TRBV30
d_gene: .
j_gene: TRBJ1-2
CDR3aa: CASSRSSYGYTF
CDR3nt: TGTGCCTCCTCCAGATCCTCCTATGGCTACACCTTC

abundance: .
v_gene: TRBV28
d_gene: .
j_gene: TRBJ1-2
CDR3aa: CASSFSGGLGYTF
CDR3nt: TGTGCCAGCAGTTTCTCAGGTGGACTTGGCTACACCTTC

abundance: .
v_gene: TRBV7-2
d_gene: .
j_gene: TRBJ2-7
CDR3aa: CASSLSAGAFWEQYF
CDR3nt: TGTGCCAGCAGCTTATCCGCGGGGGCCTTTTGGGAGCAGTACTTC

abundance: .
v_gene: TRBV27
d_gene: .
j_gene: TRBJ2-7
CDR3aa: CASSFDRSEAQQYF
CDR3nt: TGTGCCAGCAGTTTTGACAGATCAGAAGCACAGCAGTACTTC

abundance: .
v_gene: TRBV6-5
d_gene: TRBD2
j_gene: TRBJ2-5
CDR3aa: CASSLAGGGETQYF
CDR3nt: TGTGCCAGCAGCCTAGCGGGAGGTGGGGAGACCCAGTACTTC

abundance: .
v_gene: TRBV2
d_gene: .
j_gene: TRBJ2-4
CDR3aa: CASSVDSLAKNIQYF
CDR3nt: TGTGCCAGCAGTGTGGACAGTTTAGCCAAAAACATTCAGTACTTC

abundance: .
v_gene: TRBV7-9
d_gene: .
j_gene: TRBJ1-1
CDR3aa: CASSSESTEAFF
CDR3nt: TGTGCCAGCAGCTCCGAATCCACTGAAGCTTTCTTT

abundance: .
v_gene: TRBV7-8
d_gene: TRBD1
j_gene: TRBJ2-1
CDR3aa: CASSFRQGADNEQFF
CDR3nt: TGTGCCAGCAGCTTCCGACAGGGGGCCGACAATGAGCAGTTCTTC

abundance: .
v_gene: TRBV19
d_gene: TRBD1
j_gene: TRBJ1-3
CDR3aa: CASAVTGGSGNTIYF
CDR3nt: TGTGCCAGTGCCGTGACAGGGGGTTCTGGAAACACCATATATTTT

abundance: .
v_gene: TRBV5-4
d_gene: .
j_gene: TRBJ1-2
CDR3aa: CASSWLGTGDGYTF
CDR3nt: TGTGCCAGCAGCTGGCTTGGGACCGGGGATGGCTACACCTTC

abundance: .
v_gene: TRBV5-1
d_gene: .
j_gene: TRBJ2-1
CDR3aa: CASSLGLATNEQFF
CDR3nt: TGCGCCAGCAGCCTTGGGCTAGCGACAAATGAGCAGTTCTTC

abundance: once
v_gene: TRBV28
d_gene: TRBD1
j_gene: TRBJ1-6
CDR3aa: CASSFGDRDNSPLHF
CDR3nt: TGTGCCAGCAGTTTTGGGGACAGGGATAATTCACCCCTCCACTTT

abundance: .
v_gene: TRBV5-6
d_gene: TRBD2
j_gene: TRBJ2-5
CDR3aa: CASSLPSGSGQETQYF
CDR3nt: TGTGCCAGCAGCTTGCCTAGCGGGAGTGGCCAAGAGACCCAGTACTTC

abundance: .
v_gene: TRBV28
d_gene: .
j_gene: TRBJ1-1
CDR3aa: CASSSYLSSNTEAFF
CDR3nt: TGTGCCAGCAGTTCCTACCTCAGTTCCAACACTGAAGCTTTCTTT

abundance: few
v_gene: TRBV5-1
d_gene: TRBD2
j_gene: TRBJ2-1
CDR3aa: CASSFRTSGIINEQFF
CDR3nt: TGCGCCAGCAGCTTTAGGACTAGCGGGATTATAAATGAGCAGTTCTTC

abundance: .
v_gene: TRBV18
d_gene: TRBD2
j_gene: TRBJ2-1
CDR3aa: CASSSRGTSALNEQFF
CDR3nt: TGTGCCAGCTCATCTCGCGGGACTAGCGCTCTCAATGAGCAGTTCTTC

abundance: .
v_gene: TRBV28
d_gene: .
j_gene: TRBJ2-7
CDR3aa: CASSLPRTVANYEQYF
CDR3nt: TGTGCCAGCAGTTTACCCCGGACAGTTGCTAACTACGAGCAGTACTTC

abundance: .
v_gene: TRBV5-4
d_gene: .
j_gene: TRBJ2-5
CDR3aa: CASSVGETQYF
CDR3nt: TGTGCCAGCAGCGTAGGGGAGACCCAGTACTTC

abundance: .
v_gene: TRBV30
d_gene: .
j_gene: TRBJ2-1
CDR3aa: CAWSRRASYNEQFF
CDR3nt: TGTGCCTGGAGTCGGCGGGCTTCCTACAATGAGCAGTTCTTC

abundance: .
v_gene: TRBV28
d_gene: TRBD2
j_gene: TRBJ2-5
CDR3aa: CASSVAGGTRFQETQYF
CDR3nt: TGTGCCAGCAGTGTCGCCGGGGGGACGAGGTTCCAAGAGACCCAGTACTTC

abundance: .
v_gene: TRBV7-2
d_gene: .
j_gene: TRBJ1-2
CDR3aa: CASSLLIGLYGYTF
CDR3nt: TGTGCCAGCAGCTTACTTATAGGACTCTATGGCTACACCTTC

abundance: .
v_gene: TRBV5-4
d_gene: .
j_gene: TRBJ2-7
CDR3aa: CASSPGTATYEQYF
CDR3nt: TGTGCCAGCAGCCCGGGGACTGCTACCTACGAGCAGTACTTC

abundance: .
v_gene: TRBV2
d_gene: .
j_gene: TRBJ1-1
CDR3aa: CASRGGGPSAEAFF
CDR3nt: TGTGCCAGCAGGGGAGGGGGGCCGTCGGCTGAAGCTTTCTTT

abundance: .
v_gene: TRBV29-1
d_gene: .
j_gene: TRBJ2-7
CDR3aa: CSAVDSTVQYF
CDR3nt: TGCAGCGCTGTGGACTCTACGGTGCAGTACTTC

abundance: few
v_gene: TRBV28
d_gene: .
j_gene: TRBJ2-1
CDR3aa: CASSWAKGEYNEQFF
CDR3nt: TGTGCCAGCAGTTGGGCCAAGGGGGAGTACAATGAGCAGTTCTTC